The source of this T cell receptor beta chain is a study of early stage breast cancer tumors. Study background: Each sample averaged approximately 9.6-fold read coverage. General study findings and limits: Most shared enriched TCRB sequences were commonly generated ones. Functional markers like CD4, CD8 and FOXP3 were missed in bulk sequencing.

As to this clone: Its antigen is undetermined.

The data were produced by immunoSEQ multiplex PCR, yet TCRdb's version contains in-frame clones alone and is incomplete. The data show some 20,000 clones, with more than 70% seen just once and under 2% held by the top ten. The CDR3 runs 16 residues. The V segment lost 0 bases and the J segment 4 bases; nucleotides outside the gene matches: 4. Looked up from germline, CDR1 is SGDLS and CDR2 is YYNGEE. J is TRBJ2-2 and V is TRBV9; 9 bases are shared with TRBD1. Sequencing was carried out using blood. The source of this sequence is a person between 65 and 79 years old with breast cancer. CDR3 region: CASSVAGQGFTGELFF. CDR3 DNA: TGTGCCAGCAGCGTAGCGGGACAGGGATTCACCGGGGAGCTGTTTTTT.